This note documents a single TCR beta chain sequence. The germline V and J ends were trimmed by 5 bases and 0 bases, with 12 bases remaining between them. Per the germline V gene, CDR1 is LNHDA and CDR2 is SQIVND (reference sequence). This CDR3 region has 15 residues. This entry is derived from a study of human T cells and chemical hapten exposure. Time point reported: pre-sensitization, week 0. Treatment denoted: therapeutic diphenylcyclopropenone sensitization with weekly scalp DPC. TCRdb passed the RACE reads through MiXCR, listing each CDR3 protein once. The sample lists some 74,000 distinct CDR3 sequences, approximately 14% seen once, with about 4.9% in the top ten.

This chain joins TRBV19 and TRBJ2-3, with D unresolved. The TCR comes from a woman aged 50 to 60 with alopecia areata. Some clones in this sample may be carry-over from other donors' samples. The material was whole blood, obtained in connection with sensitization to the hapten diphenylcyclopropenone (DPC). CDR3 region: CASSLQFTSTDTQYF. CDR3 nucleotide sequence: TGTGCCAGTAGTTTACAGTTCACTAGCACAGATACGCAGTATTTT.